This TCR beta chain comes out of a study of blood T cell repertoires in COVID-19 (dated by TCRdb to about 2020). Some background on the complete study: Samples covering the acute and convalescent phases of COVID-19 were provided by collaborators in the United States, Italy and Spain. The material from the prospective study consisted of cDNA or gDNA derived from T cells, B-cell-depleted T cells, or PBMCs. The dataset comprised deeply sampled blood TCRbeta repertoires from subjects exposed to, actively infected with, or recovered from COVID-19. The repertoires were released in a freely available public database intended as a resource for research on the immune response to SARS-CoV-2. Samples came from the ongoing ImmuneRACE study (first 160 participants) plus 1,254 subjects from 6 global collaborators. The sample metadata nearly always contained a de-identified subject ID, COVID-19 status, age in years and sex. HLA class I and class II types, where available, came from metadata supplied by the sample provider rather than from assay-based typing.

Measured from the cysteine to the phenylalanine, the CDR3 is 14 residues long. Only the CDR3 region is kept as DNA, spanning 42 bases read in frame from base 1. Trimming costs V 2 bases and J 3 bases, and their ends lie 11 bases apart. Via the germline V gene (reference sequence), CDR1 is GTSNPN and CDR2 SVGIG. Whole blood was collected in K2EDTA tubes by collaborating institutions according to the institutions' own protocols. For TCRbeta analysis, collaborator samples were shipped as frozen whole blood, as isolated PBMCs, or as DNA extracted from either sample type. TCRbeta CDR3 regions were amplified from genomic DNA by means of the immunoSEQ Assay, a bias-controlled multiplex PCR. In the authors' own workflow: The number of nucleated cells in each sample was estimated from the amplification of reference gene primers within the assay. To quantify the absolute abundance of each unique TCRbeta CDR3 rearrangement, sequence reads were collapsed and filtered. For each sample, productive Simpson clonality was calculated by taking the square root of Simpson's diversity index across productive rearrangements. TCRdb stores this immuneACCESS table with in-frame sequences only. Part of the clones is absent; in the studies checked, under half of the shortfall reflects unresolved V genes, and no reason is known for the rest. The V and J calls and clone size come from that table; D and trimming were worked out from the DNA. Here the sample has roughly 190,000 clones; about 86% occur a single time. Roughly 2.9% of the sample is held by the ten biggest clonotypes.

Regarding this clone: Its antigen has not been determined. The sample holds no much larger clone one base away, and base qualities are not on file.

What the research found in general, with its limitations: Clinical and demographic metadata were provided uncurated, with the amount varying by source and participant.

Input material: peripheral blood. The sequence joins TRBV30 to TRBJ1-5; the D gene remains uncertain. The sequence was collected from a man aged 45-60 years with active or convalescent COVID-19. The DNA is as follows: TGTGCCTGGAGTCTAGGACTGATCAATCAGCCCCAGCATTTT. It specifies CAWSLGLINQPQHF.